This note documents a single T cell receptor beta chain sequence. The antigen remains unidentified. With 0 bases removed from V and 7 bases from J, the gap between germline ends came to 6 bases. Looked up from germline, CDR1 is DFQATT and CDR2 is SNEGSKA (reference sequence). The CDR3 is 11 residues long. The data originate from a study of T cell repertoires in cytomegalovirus infection. Study summary: Recently identified HLA-C-restricted CMV epitopes were among the peptides used.

General study points: Carriage of CMV together with the relevant HLA was identifiable through cumulative public TCR beta family frequency. HLA-C-restricted CMV-specific TCR beta clonotypes prevailed in the ex vivo response.

TCRdb analysed the reads with MiXCR anew, one entry per CDR3 protein. The sample shows approximately 1,000,000 distinct CDR3 sequences, roughly 31% of them seen only once. The chain links TRBV20-1 to TRBJ1-2; D unresolved. This receptor was taken from a human donor in good health (CMV status not recorded). Some clones in this sample may be carry-over from other donors' samples. The sample in question was cultured CD8+ T cells from PBMCs, obtained from culture after CMV antigen stimulation. DNA of the CDR3: TGCAGTGCTAGAGAGGGTGTTGGCTACACCTTC. It encodes CSAREGVGYTF.